A single sample gave rise to the 14 T cell receptor beta chains below, sequenced in a study of T cell changes during pregnancy in multiple sclerosis. Data came from immunoSEQ multiplex PCR; TCRdb stores just in-frame clones and leaves some out. This table holds fewer than 45,000 clones, about 89% found once. The material sequenced was CD4+ T cells from peripheral blood mononuclear cells, taken in the third trimester of pregnancy. The receptors were sampled from a female donor in good health, enrolled as a control in a pregnancy study.

The V and J genes are TRBV19 and TRBJ1-4, with unresolved D. This CDR3 region has 13 residues. Looked up from germline, CDR1 is LNHDA and CDR2 is SQIVND (reference sequence). Between the trimmed V and J ends, which lost 3 bases and 5 bases, there was a span of 7 bases. In DNA, the CDR3 is TGTGCCAGTAGTATCTCGGGGAATGAAAAACTGTTTTTT. Protein: CASSISGNEKLFF.

This sequence joins TRBV4-2 and TRBJ2-7; 9 nucleotides agree with TRBD1. This CDR3 contains 15 residues. CDR1 and CDR2 (germline): LGHNA, YNFKEQ. The V and J ends lost 1 base and 2 bases, in that order; junction bases with no gene match: 3. The CDR3 sequence is CASSQGGQGAYEQYF. The CDR3 DNA sequence: TGTGCCAGCAGCCAAGGGGGACAGGGAGCCTACGAGCAGTACTTC.

This clone came up a few times. This chain joins TRBV29-1 and TRBJ2-7, with D tentatively TRBD2 (5 bases). V was clipped by 0 bases and J by 5 bases, with 17 bases between them. Germline loops: CDR1 SQVTM, CDR2 ANQGSEA. The CDR3 is 15 amino acids. CDR3 amino acids: CSVEDPWNLGDEQYF. CDR3 in DNA: TGCAGCGTTGAAGATCCTTGGAATCTCGGGGACGAGCAGTACTTC.

This clone was counted a single time. This sequence joins TRBV7-9 and TRBJ2-1; TRBD2 might be the D (5 bases). The CDR3 spans 15 residues. Germline CDR1 is SEHNR and CDR2 is FQNEAQ (reference sequence). Deletions cut 4 bases from V and 0 bases from J, with 10 bases between. CDR3 nucleotide sequence: TGTGCCAGCAGCTCCAGACTACCCTCCTACAATGAGCAGTTCTTC. This sequence encodes CASSSRLPSYNEQFF.

The chain combines TRBV11-2 with TRBJ2-7, with D tentatively TRBD2 (5 bases). Germline V gives CDR1 SGHAT, CDR2 FQNNGV. Trimming took 6 bases from V and 2 from J, leaving 17 bases between them. This CDR3 is built from 15 residues. The CDR3 region is CASRLDGLSAYEQYF. Here the CDR3 DNA reads TGTGCCAGCAGACTCGACGGACTGAGTGCCTACGAGCAGTACTTC.

This clone was detected once. This chain uses TRBV2 with TRBJ1-5, with 10 bases that match TRBD1. The CDR3 covers 16 residues. With V trimmed by 7 bases and J by 7 bases, 13 bases remained unmatched. Germline lookup yields CDR1 SNHLY and CDR2 FYNNEI. The CDR3 sequence: CASISSGGQGSQPQHF. CDR3 nucleotides: TGTGCCAGCATCTCCTCCGGGGGACAGGGGAGCCAGCCCCAGCATTTT.

This rearrangement joins TRBV28 to TRBJ1-1, with TRBD1 as a possible D gene (6 bases). With 10 bases removed from V and 4 bases from J, the gap between germline ends came to 25 bases. Germline loops: CDR1 MDHEN, CDR2 SYDVKM. The CDR3 has 16 amino acids. Here the CDR3 reads CATKFPGRGAGTEAFF. In DNA form, the CDR3 reads TGTGCCACCAAGTTCCCCGGGCGGGGGGCTGGCACTGAAGCTTTCTTT.

This chain connects TRBV2 to TRBJ2-7; 10 nucleotides match TRBD2. Trimming cost V 4 bases and J 4 bases; bases outside gene matches: 7. The CDR3 contains 15 residues. Per the germline V gene, CDR1 is SNHLY and CDR2 is FYNNEI. In DNA form, the CDR3 reads TGTGCCAGCAGTGGGCTAGCGGGAGAGTGGTACGAGCAGTACTTC. Amino acids: CASSGLAGEWYEQYF.

V gene TRBV7-6 combines with J gene TRBJ1-1, with D perhaps matching TRBD1 (6 bases). Trimming took 1 base from V and 5 from J, leaving 11 bases between them. The V gene's germline CDR1 is SGHVS and CDR2 FNYEAQ. The CDR3 runs 14 residues. The DNA of the CDR3 is TGTGCCAGCAGCTTAGAGAGGGGGTGGACTGAAGCTTTCTTT. As protein: CASSLERGWTEAFF. Together with reference TRBV7-6 and TRBJ1-1, the CDR3 gives the full variable domain: GAGVSQSPRYKVTKRGQDVALRCDPISGHVSLYWYRQALGQGPEFLTYFNYEAQQDKSGLPNDRFSAERPEGSISTLTIQRTEQRDSAMYRCASSLERGWTEAFFGQGTRLTVV.

The chain recombines TRBV29-1 with TRBJ2-5; 14 positions agree with TRBD2. In germline, CDR1 is SQVTM, CDR2 ANQGSEA. The CDR3 runs 15 residues. The trim removed 0 bases at V and 5 bases at J, leaving 2 bases unmatched. CDR3 protein: CSVEEGLAGGETQYF. CDR3 nucleotides: TGCAGCGTTGAAGAAGGACTAGCGGGAGGTGAGACCCAGTACTTC.

This chain links TRBV9 with TRBJ2-1; 10 bases agree with TRBD2. The germline V gene encodes CDR1 SGDLS and CDR2 YYNGEE. The CDR3 length is 16 residues. The V segment lost 3 bases and the J segment 4 bases; nucleotides outside the gene matches: 7. CDR3 in amino acids: CASSGIQRGGYNEQFF. The CDR3 coding sequence is TGTGCCAGCAGCGGAATCCAGCGGGGGGGGTACAATGAGCAGTTCTTC. Variable domain in full (rest from reference TRBV9 and TRBJ2-1): DSGVTQTPKHLITATGQRVTLRCSPRSGDLSVYWYQQSLDQGLQFLIQYYNGEERAKGNILERFSAQQFPDLHSELNLSSLELGDSALYFCASSGIQRGGYNEQFFGPGTRLTVL.

The chain couples TRBV30 to TRBJ2-7, with 8 bases matching TRBD2. V shed 7 bases, J shed 3 bases, and the junction held 8 bases outside the gene matches. Germline V gene data show CDR1 as GTSNPN and CDR2 as SVGIG (reference sequence). The CDR3 loop spans 13 amino acids. The CDR3 DNA reads as TGTGCCTCTAAAGCGGGGGCCTACTACGAGCAGTACTTC. It yields the protein CASKAGAYYEQYF.

The chain joins TRBV11-1 to TRBJ2-1, with D possibly matching TRBD1 (6 bases). Germline lookup yields CDR1 SGHAT and CDR2 FQDESV (reference sequence). The CDR3 sequence is 12 residues long. V lost 8 bases and J 9 bases, leaving 14 bases between the germline ends. The CDR3 bases are TGTGCCAGCTCCTCAGGCAGGGGTGAGCAGTTCTTC. As protein: CASSSGRGEQFF.

This clone was counted a single time. The genes are TRBV25-1 and TRBJ1-6; D gene uncertain. Trimming removed 2 bases at V and 7 bases at J, with 6 bases between. Germline V gene sequence: CDR1 MGHDK, CDR2 SYGVNS. The CDR3 is 13 amino acids. CDR3 sequence reads: CASSEGGNSPLHF. The CDR3 nucleotides read TGTGCCAGCAGTGAAGGTGGCAATTCACCCCTCCACTTT.